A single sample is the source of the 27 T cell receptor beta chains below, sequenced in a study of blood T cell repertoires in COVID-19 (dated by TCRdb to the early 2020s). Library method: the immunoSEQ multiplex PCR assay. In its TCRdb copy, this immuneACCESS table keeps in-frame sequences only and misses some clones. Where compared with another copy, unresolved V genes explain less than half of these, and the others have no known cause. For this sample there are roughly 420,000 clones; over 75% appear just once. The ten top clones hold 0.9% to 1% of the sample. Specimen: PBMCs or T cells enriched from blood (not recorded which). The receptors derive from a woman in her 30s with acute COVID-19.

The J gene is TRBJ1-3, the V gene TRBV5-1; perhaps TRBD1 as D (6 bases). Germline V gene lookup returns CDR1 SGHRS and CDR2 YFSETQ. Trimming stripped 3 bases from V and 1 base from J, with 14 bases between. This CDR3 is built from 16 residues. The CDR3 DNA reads TGCGCCAGCAGCTACCTCGGGGGGCCATCTGGAAACACCATATATTTT. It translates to CASSYLGGPSGNTIYF.

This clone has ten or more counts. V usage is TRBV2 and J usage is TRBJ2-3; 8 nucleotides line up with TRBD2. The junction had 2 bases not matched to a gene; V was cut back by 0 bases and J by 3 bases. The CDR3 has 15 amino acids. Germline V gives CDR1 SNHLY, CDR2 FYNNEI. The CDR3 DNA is TGTGCCAGCAGTGAAGCCCCTAGCGGGACAGATACGCAGTATTTT. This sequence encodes CASSEAPSGTDTQYF.

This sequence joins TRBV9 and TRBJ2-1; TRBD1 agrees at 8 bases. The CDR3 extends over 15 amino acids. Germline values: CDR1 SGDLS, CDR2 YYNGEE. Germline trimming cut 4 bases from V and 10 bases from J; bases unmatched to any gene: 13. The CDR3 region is CASSLWGTGLTEQFF. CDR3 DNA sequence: TGTGCCAGCAGCCTTTGGGGGACAGGTCTCACCGAGCAGTTCTTC.

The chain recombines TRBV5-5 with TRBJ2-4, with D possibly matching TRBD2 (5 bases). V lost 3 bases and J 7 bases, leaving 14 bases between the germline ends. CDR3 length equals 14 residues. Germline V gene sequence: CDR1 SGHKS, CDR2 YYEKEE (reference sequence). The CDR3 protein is CASSSVLAGNIQYF. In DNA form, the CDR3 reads TGTGCCAGCAGCTCAGTGCTAGCCGGGAACATTCAGTACTTC. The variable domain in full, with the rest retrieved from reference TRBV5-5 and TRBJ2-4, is DAGVTQSPTHLIKTRGQQVTLRCSPISGHKSVSWYQQVLGQGPQFIFQYYEKEERGRGNFPDRFSARQFPNYSSELNVNALLLGDSALYLCASSSVLAGNIQYFGAGTRLSVL.

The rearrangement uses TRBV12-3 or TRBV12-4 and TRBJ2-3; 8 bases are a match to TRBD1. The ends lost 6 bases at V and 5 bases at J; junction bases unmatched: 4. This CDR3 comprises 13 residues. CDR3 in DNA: TGTGCCAGCAGCCGGACAGGGAGAGATACGCAGTATTTT. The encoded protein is CASSRTGRDTQYF.

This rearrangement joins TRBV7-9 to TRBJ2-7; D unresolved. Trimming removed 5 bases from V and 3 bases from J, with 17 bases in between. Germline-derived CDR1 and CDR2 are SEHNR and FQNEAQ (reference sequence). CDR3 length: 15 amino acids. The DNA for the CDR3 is TGTGCCAGCAGCCCGGTGGTCCTGCCACTCTACGAGCAGTACTTC. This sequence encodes CASSPVVLPLYEQYF.

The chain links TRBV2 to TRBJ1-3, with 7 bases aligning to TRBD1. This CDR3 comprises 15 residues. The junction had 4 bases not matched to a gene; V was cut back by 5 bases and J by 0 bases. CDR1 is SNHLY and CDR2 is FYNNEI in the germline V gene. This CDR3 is CASSQRDSSGNTIYF. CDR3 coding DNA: TGTGCCAGCAGTCAGAGGGACAGCTCTGGAAACACCATATATTTT.

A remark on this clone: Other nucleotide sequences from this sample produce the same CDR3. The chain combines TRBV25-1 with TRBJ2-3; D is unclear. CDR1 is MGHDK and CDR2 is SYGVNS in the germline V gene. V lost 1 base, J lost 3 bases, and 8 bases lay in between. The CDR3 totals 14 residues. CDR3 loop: CASSEFSLTDTQYF. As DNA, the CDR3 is TGTGCCAGCAGTGAATTTAGCCTAACAGATACGCAGTATTTT.

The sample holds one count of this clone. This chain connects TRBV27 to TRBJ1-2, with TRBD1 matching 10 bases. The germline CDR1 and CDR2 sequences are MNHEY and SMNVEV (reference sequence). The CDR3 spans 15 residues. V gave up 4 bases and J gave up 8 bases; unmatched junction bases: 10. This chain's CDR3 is CASSSGTGVVRGYTF. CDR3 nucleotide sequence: TGTGCCAGCAGTTCGGGGACAGGGGTAGTGAGAGGCTACACCTTC.

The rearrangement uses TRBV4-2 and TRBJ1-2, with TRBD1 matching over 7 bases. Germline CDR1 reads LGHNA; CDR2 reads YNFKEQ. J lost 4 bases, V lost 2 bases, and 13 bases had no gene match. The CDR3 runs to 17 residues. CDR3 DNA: TGTGCCAGCAGCCAAAGACGGACCGGGACAGCCATCTATGGCTACACCTTC. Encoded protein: CASSQRRTGTAIYGYTF.

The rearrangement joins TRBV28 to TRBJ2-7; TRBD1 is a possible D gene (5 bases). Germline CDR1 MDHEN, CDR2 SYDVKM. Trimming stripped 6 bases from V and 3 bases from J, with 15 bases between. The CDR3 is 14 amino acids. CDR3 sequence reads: CASRPRQKSYEQYF. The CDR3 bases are TGTGCCAGCAGACCAAGACAGAAGAGCTACGAGCAGTACTTC.

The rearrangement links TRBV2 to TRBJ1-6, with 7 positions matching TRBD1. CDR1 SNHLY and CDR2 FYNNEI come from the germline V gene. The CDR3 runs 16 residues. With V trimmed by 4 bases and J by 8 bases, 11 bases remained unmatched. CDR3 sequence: CASSGTDREVYSPLHF. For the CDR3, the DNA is TGTGCCAGCAGTGGTACCGACAGGGAAGTCTATTCACCCCTCCACTTT.

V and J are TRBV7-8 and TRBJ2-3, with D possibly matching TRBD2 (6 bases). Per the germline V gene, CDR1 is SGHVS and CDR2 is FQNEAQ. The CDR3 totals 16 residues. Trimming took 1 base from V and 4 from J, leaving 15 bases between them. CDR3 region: CASSLVLGGVSDTQYF. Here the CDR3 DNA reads TGTGCCAGCAGCTTAGTTCTGGGCGGGGTCTCAGATACGCAGTATTTT.

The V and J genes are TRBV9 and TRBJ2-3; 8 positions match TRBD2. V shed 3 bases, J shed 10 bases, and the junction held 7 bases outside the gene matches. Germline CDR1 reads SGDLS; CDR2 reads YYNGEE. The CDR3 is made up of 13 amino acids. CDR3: CASSAGGPGPQYF. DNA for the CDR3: TGTGCCAGCAGCGCGGGGGGGCCCGGTCCGCAGTATTTT. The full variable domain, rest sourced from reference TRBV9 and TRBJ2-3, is DSGVTQTPKHLITATGQRVTLRCSPRSGDLSVYWYQQSLDQGLQFLIQYYNGEERAKGNILERFSAQQFPDLHSELNLSSLELGDSALYFCASSAGGPGPQYFGPGTRLTVL.

The CDR3 reads CASSKRGQMNTEAFF. CDR3 nucleotide sequence: TGTGCCAGTAGTAAAAGGGGGCAGATGAACACTGAAGCTTTCTTT. The chain recombines TRBV19 with TRBJ1-1; 7 bases line up with TRBD1. Trimming at V came to 4 bases and at J to 0 bases, leaving 5 bases not matched to a gene. Germline loops: CDR1 LNHDA, CDR2 SQIVND (reference sequence). The CDR3 spans 15 residues.

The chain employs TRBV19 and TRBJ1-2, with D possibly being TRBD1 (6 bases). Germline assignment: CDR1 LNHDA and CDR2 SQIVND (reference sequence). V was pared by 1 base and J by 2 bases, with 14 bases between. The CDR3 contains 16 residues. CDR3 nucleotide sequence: TGTGCCAGTAGTATAGGCCGGGACAAATTAAACTATGGCTACACCTTC. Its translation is CASSIGRDKLNYGYTF.

The CDR3 bases are TGCGCCAGCAGCCAAGACCCTAGCGGGGGGGCATATGAGCAGTTCTTC. This gives the protein CASSQDPSGGAYEQFF. The chain joins TRBV4-3 to TRBJ2-1; 12 bases agree with TRBD2. Losses at the gene ends were 0 bases for V and 8 bases for J; bases not matched to a gene: 5. The germline CDR1 and CDR2 sequences are LGHNA and YSLEER. CDR3 length: 16 amino acids.

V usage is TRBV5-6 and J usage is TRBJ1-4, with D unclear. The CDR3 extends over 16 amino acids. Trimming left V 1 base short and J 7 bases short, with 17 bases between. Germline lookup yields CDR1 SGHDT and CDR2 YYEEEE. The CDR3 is CASSLWAAGSREKLFF. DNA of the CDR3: TGTGCCAGCAGCTTGTGGGCAGCGGGGAGCCGTGAAAAACTGTTTTTT.

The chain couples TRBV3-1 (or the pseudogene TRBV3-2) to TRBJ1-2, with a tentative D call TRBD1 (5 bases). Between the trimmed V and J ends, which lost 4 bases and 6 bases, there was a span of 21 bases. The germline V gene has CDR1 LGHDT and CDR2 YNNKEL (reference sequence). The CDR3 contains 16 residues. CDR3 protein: CASSPDWAQGSDGYTF. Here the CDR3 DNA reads TGTGCCAGCAGCCCAGATTGGGCCCAGGGAAGTGATGGCTACACCTTC.

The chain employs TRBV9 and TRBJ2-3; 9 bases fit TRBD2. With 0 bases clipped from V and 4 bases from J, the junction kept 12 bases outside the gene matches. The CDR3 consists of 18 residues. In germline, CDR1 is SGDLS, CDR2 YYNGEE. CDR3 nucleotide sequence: TGTGCCAGCAGCGTAGATCCTAGCGGGGAAATCGCATCAGATACGCAGTATTTT. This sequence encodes CASSVDPSGEIASDTQYF.

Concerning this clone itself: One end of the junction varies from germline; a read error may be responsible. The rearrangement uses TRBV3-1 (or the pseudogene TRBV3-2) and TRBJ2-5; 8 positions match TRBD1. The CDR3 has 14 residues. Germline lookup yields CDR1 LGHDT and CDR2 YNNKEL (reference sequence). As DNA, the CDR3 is TGTGCCAGCAGCCCGACAGGGGTAAGGGAGACCCGGTACTTC. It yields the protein CASSPTGVRETRYF.

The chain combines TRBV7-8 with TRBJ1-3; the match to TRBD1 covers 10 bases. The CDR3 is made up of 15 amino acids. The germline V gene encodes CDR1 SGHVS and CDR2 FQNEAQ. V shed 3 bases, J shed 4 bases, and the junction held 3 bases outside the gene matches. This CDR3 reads CASSFAGQGGNTIYF. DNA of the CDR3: TGTGCCAGCAGCTTTGCGGGACAGGGGGGAAACACCATATATTTT.

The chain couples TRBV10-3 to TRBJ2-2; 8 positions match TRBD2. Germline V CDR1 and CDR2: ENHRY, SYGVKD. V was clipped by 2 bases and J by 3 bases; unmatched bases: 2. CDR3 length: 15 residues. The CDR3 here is CAISETSGYTGELFF. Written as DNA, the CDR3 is TGTGCCATCAGTGAGACTAGCGGCTACACCGGGGAGCTGTTTTTT.

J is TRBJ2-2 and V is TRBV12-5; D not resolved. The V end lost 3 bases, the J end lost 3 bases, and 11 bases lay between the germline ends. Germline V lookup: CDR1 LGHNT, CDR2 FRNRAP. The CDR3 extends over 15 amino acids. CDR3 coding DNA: TGTGCTAGTGGTTTCAGAGTCGACTACACCGGGGAGCTGTTTTTT. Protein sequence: CASGFRVDYTGELFF.

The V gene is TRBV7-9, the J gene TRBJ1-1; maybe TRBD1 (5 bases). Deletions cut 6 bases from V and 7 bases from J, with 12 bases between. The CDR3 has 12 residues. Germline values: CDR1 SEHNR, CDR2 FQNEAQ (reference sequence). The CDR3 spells CASRLQGFEAFF. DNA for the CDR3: TGTGCCAGCAGACTTCAGGGTTTTGAAGCTTTCTTT.

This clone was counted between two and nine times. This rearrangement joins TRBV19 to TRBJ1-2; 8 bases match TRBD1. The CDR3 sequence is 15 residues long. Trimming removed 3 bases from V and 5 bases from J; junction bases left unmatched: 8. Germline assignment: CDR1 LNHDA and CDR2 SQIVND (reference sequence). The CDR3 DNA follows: TGTGCCAGTAGTATTGGGGGGACAGGTCGGTATGGCTACACCTTC. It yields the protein CASSIGGTGRYGYTF.

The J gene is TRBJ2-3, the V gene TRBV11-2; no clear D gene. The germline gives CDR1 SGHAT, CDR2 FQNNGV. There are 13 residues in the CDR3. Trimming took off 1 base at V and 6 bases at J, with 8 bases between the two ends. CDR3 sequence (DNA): TGTGCCAGCAGCTTAGGGGCCCCTGATACGCAGTATTTT. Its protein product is CASSLGAPDTQYF.